These 17 T cell receptor beta chains share one sample of origin, sequenced in a study of beta chain features in type 1 diabetes. Study outcomes and limitations: Shortening of TCRB CDR3s, moderate but significant, appeared in all four CD4+ subsets of Type 1 diabetes patients.

The study reverse transcribed the entire isolated RNA, so it sequenced expressed TCRB transcripts. The assay was immunoSEQ multiplex PCR, and TCRdb's table has in-frame clones only and misses some. Among around 240,000 clones listed, approximately 16% were seen once. Antigens for these TCRs are unknown. The specimen sequenced was naive CD4+ T cells from blood. These receptors were taken from a man in his thirties or forties with type 1 diabetes.

The J gene is TRBJ1-5, the V gene TRBV2; D gene unclear. The CDR3 has 12 amino acids. V was cut by 6 bases and J by 7 bases, with 10 bases left in between. Germline CDR1 and CDR2: SNHLY and FYNNEI. CDR3 nucleotides: TGTGCCAGCAGACTTTCAAGGCAGCCCCAGCATTTT. This translates into CASRLSRQPQHF.

This clone turned up a few times. The chain recombines TRBV18 with TRBJ2-1; maybe TRBD2 (5 bases). Germline CDR1 and CDR2: KGHSH and LQKENI. The V end was cut by 1 base, the J end by 1 base, with 5 bases between. The CDR3 sequence is 14 residues long. The CDR3 bases are TGTGCCAGCTCACCACAGCGGTCCTACAATGAGCAGTTCTTC. Its translation is CASSPQRSYNEQFF.

The chain is built from TRBV13 and TRBJ2-4; tentatively, D is TRBD1 or TRBD2 (5 bases each). The CDR3 length is 13 residues. V was shortened by 7 bases and J by 4 bases, with 11 bases between the two germline ends. CDR1 and CDR2 from the germline V gene are PRHDT and FYEKMQ (reference sequence). The CDR3 DNA sequence: TGTGCCAGCATTGAGTGGGGGAAAAACATTCAGTACTTC. Translated, it gives CASIEWGKNIQYF.

V gene TRBV30 combines with J gene TRBJ2-1; D might be TRBD1 (6 bases). Germline loops: CDR1 GTSNPN, CDR2 SVGIG (reference sequence). V lost 7 bases and J 3 bases, leaving 7 bases between the germline ends. CDR3 length: 11 amino acids. CDR3 sequence: CASDSYNEQFF. The CDR3 nucleotides read TGTGCCTCGGACAGCTACAATGAGCAGTTCTTC. Using reference TRBV30 and TRBJ2-1 for the parts outside the CDR3, the full variable domain is SQTIHQWPATLVQPVGSPLSLECTVEGTSNPNLYWYRQAAGRGLQLLFYSVGIGQISSEVPQNLSASRPQDRQFILSSKKLLLSDSGFYLCASDSYNEQFFGPGTRLTVL.

This chain links TRBV7-2 with TRBJ2-4; 8 positions agree with TRBD1. In germline, CDR1 is SGHTA, CDR2 FQGNSA. The CDR3 contains 19 residues. The trim removed 2 bases at V and 0 bases at J, leaving 12 bases unmatched. DNA for the CDR3: TGTGCCAGCAGCTTACCCCCGGGACAGGCCCCCTTAGCCAAAAACATTCAGTACTTC. Encoded protein: CASSLPPGQAPLAKNIQYF.

This chain connects TRBV6-1 to TRBJ2-5, with TRBD1 matching 7 bases. The trim removed 5 bases at V and 4 bases at J, leaving 7 bases unmatched. Germline CDR1 is MNHNS and CDR2 is SASEGT. CDR3 length: 14 amino acids. For the CDR3, the DNA is TGTGCCAGCAGTCCACGACAGGGTGGAGAGACCCAGTACTTC. Translating it yields CASSPRQGGETQYF.

In its sample, this clone was seen a few times. The chain is built from TRBV29-1 and TRBJ2-5; possibly TRBD2 for D (5 bases). The V end lost 8 bases, the J end lost 4 bases, and 14 bases lay between the germline ends. From germline, CDR1 is SQVTM and CDR2 ANQGSEA. The CDR3 is 12 amino acids. CDR3 nucleotide sequence: TGCAGCCTTAGGGCCGGAGGAGAGACCCAGTACTTC. This codes for CSLRAGGETQYF.

This clone was seen only a few times. The DNA for the CDR3 is TGTGCCAGCAGTTTATTTTCGGGACGCGAGCAGTACTTC. Encoded protein: CASSLFSGREQYF. This chain joins TRBV28 and TRBJ2-7; D possibly matches TRBD1 or TRBD2 (5 bases each). The CDR3 has 13 residues. V lost 1 base and J 6 bases, leaving 10 bases between the germline ends. Germline loops: CDR1 MDHEN, CDR2 SYDVKM.

Of note for this clone: The junction departs from germline at one end; a sequencing error may be responsible. V usage is TRBV29-1 and J usage is TRBJ2-4, with D possibly being TRBD1 (5 bases). CDR3 length: 11 amino acids. From germline, CDR1 is SQVTM and CDR2 ANQGSEA. Here the CDR3 reads CSVATQDIFFF. DNA for the CDR3: TGCAGCGTTGCCACACAGGACATCTTCTTCTTC. The full variable domain, completed using reference TRBV29-1 and TRBJ2-4, is SAVISQKPSRDICQRGTSLTIQCQVDSQVTMMFWYRQQPGQSLTLIATANQGSEATYESGFVIDKFPISRPNLTFSTLTVSNMSPEDSSIYLCSVATQDIFFFGAGTRLSVL.

This clone was picked up a small number of times. This chain connects TRBV6-5 to TRBJ1-5; the match to TRBD1 covers 7 bases. Germline V gene data show CDR1 as MNHEY and CDR2 as SVGAGI. Trimming at V came to 0 bases and at J to 3 bases, leaving 2 bases not matched to a gene. CDR3 size: 15 residues. DNA of the CDR3: TGTGCCAGCAGTTACTCGGGACAGCCCAATCAGCCCCAGCATTTT. As protein: CASSYSGQPNQPQHF.

The chain couples TRBV29-1 to TRBJ2-1; D unclear. Trimming cost V 7 bases and J 8 bases, with 12 bases left between them. The CDR3 runs 11 residues. From germline, CDR1 is SQVTM and CDR2 ANQGSEA. CDR3 in amino acids: CSAGWHYEQFF. CDR3 nucleotides: TGCAGCGCAGGATGGCACTATGAGCAGTTCTTC.

A note on this clone: The junction does not match germline at one end; this may be a read error. V gene TRBV19 combines with J gene TRBJ2-1; no reliable D call. The CDR3 is 11 residues long. The germline gives CDR1 LNHDA, CDR2 SQIVND (reference sequence). CDR3 bases: TGTGCCAGCAGAGTTTACAGTGAGCAGTTCTTC. It specifies CASRVYSEQFF.

V and J are TRBV4-3 and TRBJ2-1, with D uncertain. V lost 0 bases and J 15 bases, leaving 15 bases between the germline ends. CDR1 LGHNA and CDR2 YSLEER come from the germline V gene. The CDR3 totals 13 residues. Written as DNA, the CDR3 is TGCGCCAGCAGCCAAGACCTGACCGCCAAGGCGTTCTTC. Translating gives CASSQDLTAKAFF.

J is TRBJ1-2 and V is TRBV7-9, with no clear D. The CDR3 is 15 residues long. V dropped 4 bases and J dropped 7 bases, with 19 bases sitting between them. Germline CDR1 reads SEHNR; CDR2 reads FQNEAQ (reference sequence). The CDR3 spells CASSSRTTDPGGYTF. The CDR3 nucleotides are TGTGCCAGCAGCTCCCGCACAACGGATCCGGGTGGCTACACCTTC.

A remark on this clone: This CDR3 is also generated by other DNA sequences in the sample. The J gene is TRBJ2-7, the V gene TRBV28; D tentatively reads TRBD1 or TRBD2 (5 bases each). The germline gives CDR1 MDHEN, CDR2 SYDVKM. Trimming removed 2 bases from V and 6 bases from J, with 5 bases in between. The CDR3 spans 11 residues. The CDR3 DNA follows: TGTGCCAGCAGTTTAGGGGGCGAGCAGTACTTC. It encodes CASSLGGEQYF.

The V call is TRBV28, the J call TRBJ2-7; 7 nucleotides agree with TRBD1. CDR1 is MDHEN and CDR2 is SYDVKM in the germline V gene. The J segment lost 5 bases and the V segment lost 6 bases, leaving 4 bases of the junction unmatched. This CDR3 comprises 12 residues. This chain's CDR3 is CASSLTGNEQYF. The CDR3 nucleotides read TGTGCCAGCAGCTTGACAGGGAACGAGCAGTACTTC. The full variable domain, in which reference TRBV28 and TRBJ2-7 provide the parts outside the CDR3, is DVKVTQSSRYLVKRTGEKVFLECVQDMDHENMFWYRQDPGLGLRLIYFSYDVKMKEKGDIPEGYSVSREKKERFSLILESASTNQTSMYLCASSLTGNEQYFGPGTRLTVT.

This clone was detected only a few times. This chain links TRBV10-3 with TRBJ2-7, with TRBD2 matching over 7 bases. The V segment lost 4 bases and the J segment 2 bases; nucleotides outside the gene matches: 11. The CDR3 covers 16 residues. Germline CDR1 and CDR2: ENHRY and SYGVKD. The CDR3 nucleotides are TGTGCCATCAGTGGTTTGACTAGCCAAACCACCTACGAGCAGTACTTC. Its protein is CAISGLTSQTTYEQYF.